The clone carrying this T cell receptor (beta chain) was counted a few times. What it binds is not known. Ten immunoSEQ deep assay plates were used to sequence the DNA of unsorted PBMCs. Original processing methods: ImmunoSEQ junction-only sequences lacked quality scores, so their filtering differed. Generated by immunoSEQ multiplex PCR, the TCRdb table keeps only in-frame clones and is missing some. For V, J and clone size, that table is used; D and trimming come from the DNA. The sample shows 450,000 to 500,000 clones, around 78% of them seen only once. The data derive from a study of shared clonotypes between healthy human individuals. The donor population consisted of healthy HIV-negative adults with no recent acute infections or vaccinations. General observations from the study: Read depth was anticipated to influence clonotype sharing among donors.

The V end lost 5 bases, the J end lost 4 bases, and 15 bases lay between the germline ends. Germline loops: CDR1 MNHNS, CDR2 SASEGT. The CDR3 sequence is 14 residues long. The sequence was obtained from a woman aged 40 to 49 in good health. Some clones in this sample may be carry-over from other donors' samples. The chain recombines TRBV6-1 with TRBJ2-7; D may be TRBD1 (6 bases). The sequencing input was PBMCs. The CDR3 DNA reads TGTGCCAGCAGTTCCGGCCTAGGGGGATACGAGCAGTACTTC. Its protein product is CASSSGLGGYEQYF.